Following are 30 T cell receptor beta chains from one sample sequenced in a study of blood T cell repertoires in COVID-19. The table came from immunoSEQ multiplex PCR; TCRdb's copy has only in-frame clones and leaves some out. In the table there are nearly 300,000 clones, around 89% of which are singletons. Material for sequencing was peripheral blood. These receptors were obtained from a woman in her twenties or thirties who had recovered from COVID-19.

This clone has only a few counts. The gene calls are TRBV6-6 and TRBJ1-5; possible D gene TRBD1, 5 bases. CDR3 length: 13 amino acids. CDR1 and CDR2 from the germline V gene are MNHNY and SVGAGI (reference sequence). Trimming stripped 7 bases from V and 9 bases from J, with 16 bases between. The CDR3: CASTPDTTSPQHF. The CDR3, as DNA: TGTGCCAGCACCCCGGACACGACATCGCCCCAGCATTTT.

The count of this clone is one. This chain links TRBV10-3 with TRBJ2-1; 11 bases fit TRBD2. The CDR3 loop spans 15 amino acids. Germline CDR1 and CDR2: ENHRY and SYGVKD. After removal of 0 bases from V and 13 bases from J, the junction contained 8 bases not matched to a gene. CDR3 coding DNA: TGTGCCATCAGTGAGTCTGCGGGACTAGCGGTACCCCAGTTCTTC. It yields the protein CAISESAGLAVPQFF.

V is TRBV5-1 and J is TRBJ2-3; D unclear. Germline-derived CDR1 and CDR2 are SGHRS and YFSETQ. This CDR3 has 14 amino acids. Trimming pared 1 base from V and 0 bases from J, leaving 6 bases between. CDR3 in amino acids: CASSLISSTDTQYF. As DNA, the CDR3 is TGCGCCAGCAGCTTGATTTCTAGCACAGATACGCAGTATTTT.

This clone was picked up a small number of times. V and J are TRBV3-1 (or the pseudogene TRBV3-2) and TRBJ2-3; 7 bases are a match to TRBD2. The germline gives CDR1 LGHDT, CDR2 YNNKEL (reference sequence). J was trimmed by 3 bases and V by 6 bases; bases with no gene match: 9. The CDR3 extends over 15 amino acids. The CDR3 DNA is TGTGCCAGCAGTTCGAGCGGGGTAGGAACAGATACGCAGTATTTT. Translated, it gives CASSSSGVGTDTQYF.

The genes are TRBV7-9 and TRBJ2-7; 9 bases match TRBD1. From germline, CDR1 is SEHNR and CDR2 FQNEAQ (reference sequence). Trimming at V came to 2 bases and at J to 5 bases, leaving 7 bases not matched to a gene. The CDR3 is 15 amino acids. CDR3 coding DNA: TGTGCCAGCAGCTTACAGGACAGGGGTCGGAACGAGCAGTACTTC. It encodes CASSLQDRGRNEQYF.

CDR3 DNA: TGTGCCAGCAGGCCGGAGAAATCTGGAAACACCATATATTTT. This encodes CASRPEKSGNTIYF. The chain is built from TRBV6-6 and TRBJ1-3; unclear D gene. CDR3 size: 14 residues. Per the germline V gene, CDR1 is MNHNY and CDR2 is SVGAGI (reference sequence). Trimming pared 6 bases from V and 1 base from J, leaving 10 bases between.

This clone was recorded once. V usage is TRBV29-1 and J usage is TRBJ2-1, with unresolved D. The CDR3 sequence is 11 residues long. The ends were cut back, 4 bases at V and 3 bases at J, with 4 bases in the middle. CDR1 is SQVTM and CDR2 is ANQGSEA in the germline V gene. The CDR3 here is CSVALYNEQFF. The DNA for the CDR3 is TGCAGCGTTGCCCTCTACAATGAGCAGTTCTTC.

The chain recombines TRBV7-8 with TRBJ1-6, with 12 bases fitting TRBD1. Germline CDR1 SGHVS, CDR2 FQNEAQ. V dropped 3 bases and J dropped 5; count of bases not matched to a gene: 8. This CDR3 contains 18 residues. Here the CDR3 reads CASSLTGTGGADNSPLHF. In nucleotides, the CDR3 is TGTGCCAGCAGCTTGACCGGGACAGGGGGCGCAGATAATTCACCCCTCCACTTT.

The rearrangement joins TRBV9 to TRBJ2-1, with 10 bases identical to TRBD1. The germline gives CDR1 SGDLS, CDR2 YYNGEE. Trimming took 4 bases from V and 7 from J; bases not matched to a gene: 20. The CDR3 runs to 19 residues. CDR3 in DNA: TGTGCCAGCAGCTCTCGTCCCGGGACAGGGGACCCCCTTCTTAATGAGCAGTTCTTC. Translated, it gives CASSSRPGTGDPLLNEQFF. Full variable domain (rest looked up from reference TRBV9 and TRBJ2-1): DSGVTQTPKHLITATGQRVTLRCSPRSGDLSVYWYQQSLDQGLQFLIQYYNGEERAKGNILERFSAQQFPDLHSELNLSSLELGDSALYFCASSSRPGTGDPLLNEQFFGPGTRLTVL.

The rearrangement joins TRBV5-4 to TRBJ2-3, with 7 bases identical to TRBD2. The CDR3 loop spans 18 amino acids. The germline CDR1 and CDR2 sequences are SGHNT and YYREEE (reference sequence). The ends lost 0 bases at V and 1 base at J; junction bases unmatched: 11. This CDR3 is CASSLGPGAGYGTDTQYF. The CDR3 coding sequence is TGTGCCAGCAGCTTGGGTCCGGGAGCGGGGTACGGCACAGATACGCAGTATTTT.

This rearrangement joins TRBV5-1 to TRBJ2-2; D is perhaps TRBD2 (5 bases). With 2 bases removed from V and 0 bases from J, the gap between germline ends came to 5 bases. Germline loops: CDR1 SGHRS, CDR2 YFSETQ. This CDR3 contains 14 residues. For the CDR3, the DNA is TGCGCCAGCAGCTTACTAGCGAACACCGGGGAGCTGTTTTTT. It translates to CASSLLANTGELFF.

The chain joins TRBV6-5 to TRBJ2-7, with 7 bases aligning to TRBD1. Germline lookup yields CDR1 MNHEY and CDR2 SVGAGI. The V segment lost 5 bases and the J segment 4 bases; nucleotides outside the gene matches: 2. The CDR3 totals 12 residues. Here the CDR3 DNA reads TGTGCCAGCAGTAGGGACAGTTACGAGCAGTACTTC. Residues: CASSRDSYEQYF.

The chain recombines TRBV9 with TRBJ2-7, with 9 bases lining up with TRBD1. The CDR3 totals 17 residues. J was trimmed by 3 bases and V by 3 bases; bases with no gene match: 13. Germline loops: CDR1 SGDLS, CDR2 YYNGEE. The CDR3 DNA sequence: TGTGCCAGCAGCGCCAACCGCTCTGCGGGACAGGGCTACGAGCAGTACTTC. This sequence encodes CASSANRSAGQGYEQYF. The full variable domain, completed using reference TRBV9 and TRBJ2-7, is DSGVTQTPKHLITATGQRVTLRCSPRSGDLSVYWYQQSLDQGLQFLIQYYNGEERAKGNILERFSAQQFPDLHSELNLSSLELGDSALYFCASSANRSAGQGYEQYFGPGTRLTVT.

This clone was counted a single time. The chain has TRBV19 and TRBJ1-6; D is possibly TRBD1 (5 bases). Looked up from germline, CDR1 is LNHDA and CDR2 is SQIVND (reference sequence). Trimming cost V 4 bases and J 7 bases, with 8 bases left between them. CDR3 length: 13 residues. The CDR3 DNA follows: TGTGCCAGTAGTAGACAGTTAAATTCACCCCTCCACTTT. Translated: CASSRQLNSPLHF.

This chain links TRBV9 with TRBJ1-2; TRBD1 agrees at 8 bases. This CDR3 has 17 amino acids. J was trimmed by 7 bases and V by 8 bases; bases with no gene match: 22. Germline CDR1 SGDLS, CDR2 YYNGEE. The CDR3: CARQRGRGRGSEAGYTF. CDR3 bases: TGTGCCAGGCAACGGGGCAGGGGGCGCGGATCTGAGGCTGGCTACACCTTC.

The chain has TRBV7-2 and TRBJ1-1; tentative D call: TRBD1 (6 bases). There are 14 residues in the CDR3. Trimming took 6 bases from V and 3 from J, leaving 14 bases between them. Germline CDR1 SGHTA, CDR2 FQGNSA. CDR3 in amino acids: CASSNRVVDTEAFF. The CDR3 DNA reads as TGTGCCAGCAGTAACAGGGTTGTGGACACTGAAGCTTTCTTT.

This clone was counted once. The V and J genes are TRBV5-1 and TRBJ2-3; weak D call: TRBD2 (5 bases). V lost 8 bases and J lost 1, with 17 bases in between. The CDR3 extends over 15 amino acids. CDR1 SGHRS and CDR2 YFSETQ come from the germline V gene. The CDR3 here is CASGPRGYGTDTQYF. The CDR3 DNA sequence: TGCGCCAGTGGCCCGAGAGGGTACGGCACAGATACGCAGTATTTT.

This clone was picked up a small number of times. This CDR3 is CASSLYQGSYEQYF. CDR3 nucleotides: TGTGCCAGCAGCTTATATCAGGGCTCCTACGAGCAGTACTTC. The chain has TRBV11-3 and TRBJ2-7; TRBD1 is a possible D gene (5 bases). The V end lost 2 bases, the J end lost 0 bases, and 8 bases lay between the germline ends. Germline V gene data show CDR1 as SGHNT and CDR2 as YENEEA. The CDR3 totals 14 residues.

The rearrangement joins TRBV7-8 to TRBJ2-7; D unresolved. V lost 5 bases, J lost 5 bases, and 22 bases lay in between. The CDR3 runs 16 residues. Germline CDR1 is SGHVS and CDR2 is FQNEAQ. The CDR3 is CASSPSRRSTDNEQYF. CDR3 sequence (DNA): TGTGCCAGCAGCCCCTCTCGCCGGTCCACTGACAACGAGCAGTACTTC.

This chain links TRBV5-5 with TRBJ2-7; TRBD1 agrees at 7 bases. J lost 3 bases, V lost 2 bases, and 5 bases had no gene match. This CDR3 has 14 amino acids. Germline CDR1 SGHKS, CDR2 YYEKEE (reference sequence). The CDR3 DNA reads TGTGCCAGCAGCTTCGGGACAGTGGTCTACGAGCAGTACTTC. Protein sequence: CASSFGTVVYEQYF.

The V call is TRBV18, the J call TRBJ2-7, with D tentatively TRBD1 (6 bases). Trimming removed 3 bases at V and 4 bases at J, with 10 bases between. CDR3 size: 13 residues. Germline values: CDR1 KGHSH, CDR2 LQKENI. In DNA form, the CDR3 reads TGTGCCAGCTCACCGGACAGACCTTACGAGCAGTACTTC. It is translated as CASSPDRPYEQYF.

The chain couples TRBV29-1 to TRBJ1-2; the D gene is possibly TRBD1 (6 bases). The V gene's germline CDR1 is SQVTM and CDR2 ANQGSEA. The CDR3 is 13 residues long. Trimming cost V 6 bases and J 2 bases, with 13 bases left between them. The CDR3 loop reads CSVPTGTNYGYTF. In DNA, the CDR3 is TGCAGCGTCCCCACAGGGACCAACTATGGCTACACCTTC.

This sequence joins TRBV19 and TRBJ1-5; tentatively, D is TRBD1 (5 bases). CDR3 size: 15 residues. Deletions cut 1 base from V and 6 bases from J, with 13 bases between. Looked up from germline, CDR1 is LNHDA and CDR2 is SQIVND (reference sequence). The CDR3: CASSIGQGGSQPQHF. The CDR3 DNA sequence: TGTGCCAGTAGTATAGGGCAGGGAGGATCTCAGCCCCAGCATTTT.

The J gene is TRBJ1-5, the V gene TRBV28; D might be TRBD1 (5 bases). The CDR3 is 15 residues long. With 3 bases removed from V and 3 bases from J, the gap between germline ends came to 12 bases. Germline V CDR1 and CDR2: MDHEN, SYDVKM. The CDR3 protein is CASSFFGQNNQPQHF. The CDR3 DNA reads as TGTGCCAGCAGTTTTTTTGGACAAAACAATCAGCCCCAGCATTTT.

This chain uses TRBV27 with TRBJ2-5, with 7 bases lining up with TRBD1. This CDR3 is built from 16 residues. CDR1 is MNHEY and CDR2 is SMNVEV in the germline V gene (reference sequence). Germline trimming cut 1 base from V and 2 bases from J; bases unmatched to any gene: 7. The CDR3 spells CASSLWGPGQQETQYF. The DNA of the CDR3 is TGTGCCAGCAGTTTATGGGGACCGGGACAGCAAGAGACCCAGTACTTC.

The V call is TRBV4-1, the J call TRBJ1-1, with D perhaps matching TRBD1 (6 bases). Trimming stripped 1 base from V and 4 bases from J, with 19 bases between. The CDR3 loop spans 17 amino acids. CDR1 and CDR2 from the germline V gene are MGHRA and YSYEKL. The CDR3 DNA is TGCGCCAGCAGCCAAGTAGGAGGACAGATAAGGGGCACTGAAGCTTTCTTT. Protein product: CASSQVGGQIRGTEAFF.

V gene TRBV3-1 (or the pseudogene TRBV3-2) combines with J gene TRBJ2-5; TRBD2 matches at 12 bases. The CDR3 contains 16 residues. The V segment lost 1 base and the J segment 9 bases; nucleotides outside the gene matches: 9. The germline gives CDR1 LGHDT, CDR2 YNNKEL (reference sequence). CDR3 nucleotide sequence: TGTGCCAGCAGCCAAGGAAAGACTAGCGGGGGTTGGGCCCAGTACTTC. Translation: CASSQGKTSGGWAQYF.

V usage is TRBV5-4 and J usage is TRBJ2-7; D remains ambiguous. Germline lookup yields CDR1 SGHNT and CDR2 YYREEE (reference sequence). V lost 9 bases and J lost 0, with 13 bases in between. This CDR3 is 13 amino acids long. CDR3 residues: CAIPLAPSYEQYF. In DNA, the CDR3 is TGTGCCATCCCGCTGGCTCCCTCCTACGAGCAGTACTTC.

This chain joins TRBV5-1 and TRBJ2-2; possible D gene TRBD1, 6 bases. V was shortened by 4 bases and J by 1 base, with 17 bases between the two germline ends. Germline CDR1 SGHRS, CDR2 YFSETQ. The CDR3 contains 17 residues. The CDR3 loop is CASSASVGTLNTGELFF. Written as DNA, the CDR3 is TGCGCCAGCAGCGCCAGTGTAGGGACATTGAACACCGGGGAGCTGTTTTTT.

In DNA form, the CDR3 reads TGTGCCAGCAGCTCGCAGCGGGGGTCCGCTCGAGAGACCCAGTACTTC. The encoded protein is CASSSQRGSARETQYF. This rearrangement joins TRBV5-4 to TRBJ2-5; 8 bases match TRBD2. Trimming removed 3 bases from V and 4 bases from J; junction bases left unmatched: 11. Germline assignment: CDR1 SGHNT and CDR2 YYREEE (reference sequence). The CDR3 contains 16 residues.